The 9 T cell receptor beta chains given below trace back to one sample, sequenced in a study of cytomegalovirus exposure and HLA in healthy donors. Primers for the PCR totalled 60 Vbeta and 13 Jbeta. Profiled with immunoSEQ multiplex PCR; TCRdb holds only in-frame clones, not every one. The sample carries 80,000 to 95,000 clones, 70% to 80% recorded once. Specimen: PBMCs. Every receptor here comes from a woman in her thirties or forties in good health and CMV-seropositive.

The sample holds one count of this clone. V is TRBV14 and J is TRBJ2-1, with D perhaps TRBD2 (6 bases). The CDR3 is made up of 14 amino acids. CDR1 and CDR2 from the germline V gene are SGHDN and FVKESK. V lost 4 bases and J lost 6, with 13 bases in between. CDR3 amino acids: CASSPGRYVNEQFF. CDR3 coding DNA: TGTGCCAGCAGCCCGGGGAGGTATGTCAATGAGCAGTTCTTC. The complete variable domain, with remaining parts taken from reference TRBV14 and TRBJ2-1, reads EAGVTQFPSHSVIEKGQTVTLRCDPISGHDNLYWYRRVMGKEIKFLLHFVKESKQDESGMPNNRFLAERTGGTYSTLKVQPAELEDSGVYFCASSPGRYVNEQFFGPGTRLTVL.

The chain joins TRBV9 to TRBJ2-7; no clear D gene. CDR1 SGDLS and CDR2 YYNGEE come from the germline V gene. Trimming removed 0 bases from V and 3 bases from J, with 13 bases in between. There are 15 residues in the CDR3. The CDR3 DNA reads TGTGCCAGCAGCGTAGGTTTCTCCCCCCTCTACGAGCAGTACTTC. Protein: CASSVGFSPLYEQYF. The variable domain in full, completed from reference TRBV9 and TRBJ2-7, reads DSGVTQTPKHLITATGQRVTLRCSPRSGDLSVYWYQQSLDQGLQFLIQYYNGEERAKGNILERFSAQQFPDLHSELNLSSLELGDSALYFCASSVGFSPLYEQYFGPGTRLTVT.

V usage is TRBV19 and J usage is TRBJ2-1; TRBD2 might be the D (5 bases). The germline gives CDR1 LNHDA, CDR2 SQIVND (reference sequence). V lost 2 bases, J lost 10 bases, and 15 bases lay in between. The CDR3 runs to 14 residues. The CDR3 is CASSIKTTSSEQFF. CDR3 nucleotide sequence: TGTGCCAGTAGTATAAAGACTACTTCGAGCGAGCAGTTCTTC.

The gene calls are TRBV7-3 and TRBJ2-3, with a possible D match to TRBD1 (6 bases). V lost 3 bases to trimming and J lost 2 bases, with 18 bases between them. The CDR3 extends over 17 amino acids. Germline V gene lookup returns CDR1 SGHTA and CDR2 FQGTGA. The CDR3 protein is CASSLTPLGGTTDTQYF. The DNA of the CDR3 is TGTGCCAGCAGCTTGACTCCCCTAGGGGGAACCACAGATACGCAGTATTTT.

This clone has a handful of counts. The J gene is TRBJ1-1, the V gene TRBV27; 9 bases are shared with TRBD1. The CDR3 consists of 15 residues. Per germline, CDR1 MNHEY and CDR2 SMNVEV (reference sequence). V was pared by 5 bases and J by 0 bases, with 4 bases of the junction left unmatched. CDR3 loop: CASSPGQGMNTEAFF. CDR3 DNA sequence: TGTGCCAGCAGTCCTGGACAGGGGATGAACACTGAAGCTTTCTTT.

This chain links TRBV4-1 with TRBJ2-7; D is uncertain. CDR1 and CDR2 (germline): MGHRA, YSYEKL. V lost 0 bases and J lost 1, with 7 bases in between. The CDR3 length is 14 residues. CDR3 nucleotide sequence: TGCGCCAGCAGCCAAGATAGAAATTCCTACGAGCAGTACTTC. This codes for CASSQDRNSYEQYF.

V is TRBV2 and J is TRBJ1-1; unclear D gene. V was trimmed by 6 bases and J by 1 base, leaving 15 bases between them. This CDR3 contains 15 residues. Germline-derived CDR1 and CDR2 are SNHLY and FYNNEI. In DNA form, the CDR3 reads TGTGCCAGCAGACTCACGGAGGGAGGGAACACTGAAGCTTTCTTT. Its protein is CASRLTEGGNTEAFF.

The gene calls are TRBV14 and TRBJ2-5, with 7 bases fitting TRBD1. Germline values: CDR1 SGHDN, CDR2 FVKESK. The V and J ends lost 4 bases and 1 base, in that order; junction bases with no gene match: 0. CDR3 length: 13 residues. The DNA for the CDR3 is TGTGCCAGCAGCCGGGACAGCCAAGAGACCCAGTACTTC. Translating gives CASSRDSQETQYF.

V gene TRBV27 combines with J gene TRBJ2-7, with D perhaps TRBD2 (8 bases). Germline values: CDR1 MNHEY, CDR2 SMNVEV (reference sequence). With 6 bases removed from V and 2 bases from J, the gap between germline ends came to 26 bases. The CDR3 loop spans 18 amino acids. The CDR3 loop reads CASRIRAGVQGFPYEQYF. In DNA form, the CDR3 reads TGTGCCAGCAGGATTAGAGCGGGAGTACAGGGGTTCCCCTACGAGCAGTACTTC.